The text below deals with one T cell receptor (beta chain). The source of the sample is a study of blood T cell repertoires in COVID-19. The protocol was immunoSEQ multiplex PCR, while the TCRdb copy is restricted to in-frame clones and leaves out a portion. The sample holds over 200,000 clones, roughly nine tenths seen once. The V gene lost 5 bases and the J gene lost 6 bases, with 16 bases spanning the gap. The germline V gene has CDR1 SGHTA and CDR2 FQGNSA. The CDR3 consists of 14 residues. The chain combines TRBV7-2 with TRBJ1-1; D is unresolved. The source is a woman aged 45-65 years in a cohort exposed to, infected with or recovered from COVID-19 (not recorded which). The sample comprised PBMCs or T cells enriched from blood (not recorded which). In DNA form, the CDR3 reads TGTGCCAGCAGCCCCACCATGGGAGGCGCTGAAGCTTTCTTT. It codes for CASSPTMGGAEAFF.